A selection of T cell receptor beta chains follows, all from one sample in a study of T cell responses to AZD1222 COVID-19 vaccine. Method: immunoSEQ multiplex PCR; TCRdb's copy keeps in-frame clones and lacks some. The sample holds some 140,000 clones, 84% seen once. The sample consisted of peripheral blood, taken on day 0 of AZD1222 vaccination. The source of these receptors is an adult in good health. Each CDR3 is given with its conserved first and last residue. A D gene is named only where the DNA matches it firmly. Clone size is not always given. Where it is, it says once, few, many or a class for expanded clones.

D	V	size	J	DNA	CDR3
.	TRBV28	few	TRBJ2-3	TGTGCCAGCAGTTTGGGGTTCTCCCGGTCCACAGATACGCAGTATTTT	CASSLGFSRSTDTQYF
.	TRBV28	.	TRBJ1-5	TGTGCCAGCAGTTTAACCGGTAGTGGAAGCAATCAGCCCCAGCATTTT	CASSLTGSGSNQPQHF
.	TRBV7-3	.	TRBJ1-1	TGTGCCAGCAGCTTAATTCCGGGGACCAGGGCGACTGAAGCTTTCTTT	CASSLIPGTRATEAFF
TRBD1	TRBV6-5	.	TRBJ2-7	TGTGCCAGCCAAGTCCAGGGGGACTACGAGCAGTACTTC	CASQVQGDYEQYF
TRBD1	TRBV28	few	TRBJ2-1	TGTGCCAGCAGTTTAGGACAGGCGTACTCCTACAATGAGCAGTTCTTC	CASSLGQAYSYNEQFF
.	TRBV5-1	.	TRBJ1-2	TGCGCCAGCAGCTTGGGCGGGGCACCATATGGCTACACCTTC	CASSLGGAPYGYTF
.	TRBV29-1	.	TRBJ1-1	TGCAGCGTCCGAGAGGGGAACACTGAAGCTTTCTTT	CSVREGNTEAFF
TRBD1	TRBV5-8	.	TRBJ2-1	TGTGCCAGCAGCTACGACAGGGGGGAGAACAATGAGCAGTTCTTC	CASSYDRGENNEQFF
TRBD1	TRBV5-1	.	TRBJ2-2	TGCGCCAGCAGCTTCGACCCTCGGGGACAGGCAAACACCGGGGAGCTGTTTTTT	CASSFDPRGQANTGELFF
.	TRBV6-5	.	TRBJ1-3	TGTGCCAGCAGTTACGAGCTCGCAGGCTCTGGAAACACCATATATTTT	CASSYELAGSGNTIYF
.	TRBV2	.	TRBJ2-7	TGTGCCAGCAGTGAACCAGGGTTGCAGTACTTC	CASSEPGLQYF
.	TRBV28	few	TRBJ1-1	TGTGCCAGCAGCCCCCCCGGGCGGGCCACTGAAGCTTTCTTT	CASSPPGRATEAFF
.	TRBV28	.	TRBJ1-1	TGTGCCAGCACCGACATGAACACTGAAGCTTTCTTT	CASTDMNTEAFF
.	TRBV3-1/TRBV3-2	.	TRBJ1-5	TGTGCCAGCAGCCAGGGTCGACAGGGCAATCAGCCCCAGCATTTT	CASSQGRQGNQPQHF
.	TRBV19	.	TRBJ1-5	TGTGCCAGTAGTGGCTTTGGGCAGAAAAGCAATCAGCCCCAGCATTTT	CASSGFGQKSNQPQHF
.	TRBV5-6	few	TRBJ2-5	TGTGCCAGCAGCCCCCAGTGGGGACAAGAGACCCAGTACTTC	CASSPQWGQETQYF
TRBD1	TRBV6-5	.	TRBJ1-5	TGTGCCAGCAGTCCTGACAGGGCGAGCAATCAGCCCCAGCATTTT	CASSPDRASNQPQHF
.	TRBV2	.	TRBJ2-3	TGTGCCAGCAGTGAAGCGCCGGGGCTAGCGAGGGGAACAGATACGCAGTATTTT	CASSEAPGLARGTDTQYF
TRBD1	TRBV28	.	TRBJ1-2	TGTGCCAGCAGTTTGCCGACAGGGGCCCTCTATGGCTACACCTTC	CASSLPTGALYGYTF
TRBD1	TRBV5-1	.	TRBJ2-2	TGCGCCAGCAGCTTAACAGGGGGCATGGCCGGGGAGCTGTTTTTT	CASSLTGGMAGELFF
.	TRBV3-1/TRBV3-2	.	TRBJ1-6	TGTGCCAGCAGCAATACACAGGGTTATAATTCACCCCTCCACTTT	CASSNTQGYNSPLHF
TRBD1	TRBV2	.	TRBJ2-3	TGTGCCAGCAGGGTGGACAGGGACACAGATACGCAGTATTTT	CASRVDRDTDTQYF
.	TRBV18	.	TRBJ2-1	TGTGCCAGCTCACCACCGGGTTCCGATGAGCAGTTCTTC	CASSPPGSDEQFF
TRBD1	TRBV5-1	.	TRBJ2-7	TGCGCCAGCAGCCGATTGGCAGGGGGCCAGGACGAGCAGTACTTC	CASSRLAGGQDEQYF
.	TRBV28	.	TRBJ1-3	TGTGCCAGCAGTACGCCCGTAAACACCATATATTTT	CASSTPVNTIYF
.	TRBV9	.	TRBJ2-3	TGTGCCAGCAGCTTTAAGTCAGAGTCGGGTACGCAGTATTTT	CASSFKSESGTQYF
.	TRBV5-1	.	TRBJ1-5	TGCGCCAGCAGCTTGGGGCAGTATAGCAATCAGCCCCAGCATTTT	CASSLGQYSNQPQHF
TRBD1	TRBV5-4	.	TRBJ1-2	TGTGCCAGCAGCCCCGAGACAGGGCGAACTAACTATGGCTACACCTTC	CASSPETGRTNYGYTF
.	TRBV2	few	TRBJ1-1	TGTGCCAGCAGTGTGCTCCGTCTAACGAACACTGAAGCTTTCTTT	CASSVLRLTNTEAFF
.	TRBV27	.	TRBJ1-1	TGTGCCAGCAGCCCCACGGGGCGTGGTGAAGCTTTCTTT	CASSPTGRGEAFF
.	TRBV5-1	.	TRBJ2-5	TGCGCCAGCAGCTTCGGGACTGAAAAAGAGACCCAGTACTTC	CASSFGTEKETQYF